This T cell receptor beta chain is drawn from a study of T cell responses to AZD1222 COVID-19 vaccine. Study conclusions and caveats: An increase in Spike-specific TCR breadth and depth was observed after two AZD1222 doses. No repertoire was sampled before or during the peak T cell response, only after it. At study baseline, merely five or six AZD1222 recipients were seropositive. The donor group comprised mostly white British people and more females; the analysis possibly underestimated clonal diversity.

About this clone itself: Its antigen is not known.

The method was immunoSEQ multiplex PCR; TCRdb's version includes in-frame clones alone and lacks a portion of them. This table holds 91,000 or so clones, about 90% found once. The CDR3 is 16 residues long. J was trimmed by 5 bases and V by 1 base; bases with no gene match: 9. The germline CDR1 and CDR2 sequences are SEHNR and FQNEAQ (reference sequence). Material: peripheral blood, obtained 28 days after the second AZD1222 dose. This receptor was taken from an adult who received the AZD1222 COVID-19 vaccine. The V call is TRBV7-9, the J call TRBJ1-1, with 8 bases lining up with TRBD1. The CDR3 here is CASSLELGQGGTEAFF. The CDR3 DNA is TGTGCCAGCAGCTTAGAGCTAGGACAGGGTGGGACTGAAGCTTTCTTT. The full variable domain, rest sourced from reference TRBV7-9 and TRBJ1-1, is DTGVSQNPRHKITKRGQNVTFRCDPISEHNRLYWYRQTLGQGPEFLTYFQNEAQLEKSRLLSDRFSAERPKGSFSTLEIQRTEQGDSAMYLCASSLELGQGGTEAFFGQGTRLTVV.